This T cell receptor beta chain was sequenced for a study of cytomegalovirus exposure and HLA in healthy donors. CDR1 is SGDLS, CDR2 YYNGEE, per germline. The CDR3 length is 18 residues. The V end was cut by 4 bases, the J end by 0 bases, with 21 bases between. The PCR contained 60 Vbeta and 13 Jbeta primers. Generated by immunoSEQ multiplex PCR, the TCRdb table keeps only in-frame clones and is missing some. There are around 170,000 clones in the sample; around 86% occur only once, and around 0.75% lies in the top ten. Whole-study results and caveats: Reportedly, fewer N-insertions than the approximately 690-donor mean appeared in an Asian-associated ancestry cluster in a later analysis. In an earlier analysis, most TCR beta V segments were productive about 87% or about 30% of the time.

This clone appeared once. Its antigen is still unknown. Sequencing was carried out using PBMCs. The rearrangement links TRBV9 to TRBJ2-3; D is perhaps TRBD2 (6 bases). This receptor was taken from a woman under 30 in good health and CMV-seronegative. The CDR3 region has the DNA TGTGCCAGCAGCTCCCGTGAATTTCTAGCGATAAGCACAGATACGCAGTATTTT. Encoded protein: CASSSREFLAISTDTQYF.